The 28 T cell receptor beta chains in this list originate from one sample, sequenced in a study of Graves' ophthalmopathy and Graves' hyperthyroidism. Amplification targeted the TCR beta CDR3 regions, with RNA transcripts as the source material. HTBI-primed RT-PCR formed the first round, and a multiplex PCR formed the second. TCRdb processed the multiplex PCR reads anew with MiXCR; each CDR3 protein has one entry. The sample gives more than 1,000,000 distinct CDR3 sequences, less than 45% of which show up once; 8.5% to 14% is in the top ten. Sequences were obtained from peripheral blood or thyroid tissue (not recorded which). Every receptor here comes from an adult man with Graves' hyperthyroidism.

This clonotype was detected many times. This rearrangement joins TRBV2 to TRBJ2-7; no firm D call. From germline, CDR1 is SNHLY and CDR2 FYNNEI. V lost 7 bases to trimming and J lost 0 bases, with 7 bases between them. The CDR3 totals 12 residues. The CDR3 DNA sequence: TGTGCCAGCACCTCGTACTCCTACGAGCAGTACTTC. This sequence encodes CASTSYSYEQYF.

This clonotype has more than one count but fewer than ten. The rearrangement joins TRBV9 to TRBJ2-7; the D call may be TRBD1 or TRBD2 (5 bases each). V was trimmed by 0 bases and J by 6 bases, leaving 13 bases between them. This CDR3 region has 14 residues. Germline V gene data show CDR1 as SGDLS and CDR2 as YYNGEE. This chain's CDR3 is CASSVDQGAGEQYF. The CDR3 nucleotides are TGTGCCAGCAGCGTAGATCAGGGTGCGGGCGAGCAGTACTTC.

CDR3 residues: CASSRSGTQYF. As DNA, the CDR3 is TGTGCCAGCAGCCGTTCTGGTACCCAGTACTTC. This chain joins TRBV7-9 and TRBJ2-5; D gene ambiguous. The CDR3 contains 11 residues. The V end lost 5 bases, the J end lost 8 bases, and 9 bases lay between the germline ends. Germline lookup yields CDR1 SEHNR and CDR2 FQNEAQ (reference sequence). Combining the CDR3 with reference TRBV7-9 and TRBJ2-5 gives the whole variable domain DTGVSQNPRHKITKRGQNVTFRCDPISEHNRLYWYRQTLGQGPEFLTYFQNEAQLEKSRLLSDRFSAERPKGSFSTLEIQRTEQGDSAMYLCASSRSGTQYFGPGTRLLVL.

This clonotype showed up just a few times. The J gene is TRBJ1-6, the V gene TRBV9; unclear D gene. The CDR3 is made up of 17 amino acids. CDR1 is SGDLS and CDR2 is YYNGEE in the germline V gene. V was cut by 1 base and J by 6 bases, with 17 bases left in between. CDR3 bases: TGTGCCAGCAGCGTAACCGCTTACGGGCCTGCTAATTCACCCCTCCACTTT. Protein product: CASSVTAYGPANSPLHF.

This clonotype appeared a few times. The chain recombines TRBV7-3 with TRBJ2-7; perhaps TRBD1 as D (5 bases). From germline, CDR1 is SGHTA and CDR2 FQGTGA. Trimming shortened V by 2 bases and J by 4 bases, and 12 bases separated the two germline ends. The CDR3 covers 14 residues. The CDR3 region is CASSLSTETYEQYF. CDR3 bases: TGTGCCAGCAGCTTATCGACAGAGACTTACGAGCAGTACTTC.

This chain joins TRBV24-1 and TRBJ2-2, with no clear D. The V gene lost 6 bases and the J gene lost 0 bases, with 10 bases spanning the gap. CDR1 and CDR2 (germline): KGHDR, SFDVKD. The CDR3 is 15 amino acids. The CDR3 is CATSRVIANTGELFF. CDR3 coding DNA: TGTGCCACCAGTAGAGTCATCGCGAACACCGGGGAGCTGTTTTTT.

Points on this clonotype: A much larger clone differs from this one at a single base, so this may be a read error. This sequence joins TRBV5-1 and TRBJ2-7, with a possible D match to TRBD2 (6 bases). The CDR3 is 13 amino acids. Germline values: CDR1 SGHRS, CDR2 YFSETQ. V was shortened by 4 bases and J by 6 bases, with 14 bases between the two germline ends. The CDR3 protein is CASSPAHGSEQYF. The CDR3 coding sequence is TGCGCCAGCAGCCCCGCCCACGGGAGCGAGCAGTACTTC. Complete variable domain (other parts from reference TRBV5-1 and TRBJ2-7): KAGVTQTPRYLIKTRGQQVTLSCSPISGHRSVSWYQQTPGQGLQFLFEYFSETQRNKGNFPGRFSGRQFSNSRSEMNVSTLELGDSALYLCASSPAHGSEQYFGPGTRLTVT.

A word on this clonotype: It is likely a read error, because the conserved phenylalanine at the end of the CDR3 is missing. No DNA is shown, since the ends of the CDR3 on it are uncertain; the CDR3 is the one TCRdb lists. The genes are TRBV7-8 and TRBJ2-1; the table's D call TRBD1 went unverified against the DNA. With termini counted, the CDR3 has 10 amino acids. CDR1 SGHVS and CDR2 FQNEAQ come from the germline V gene. Here the CDR3 reads CASSLDPPVV.

The CDR3 spells CSVRDTGQGEKLFF. The CDR3 DNA is TGCAGCGTGAGAGATACGGGCCAGGGGGAAAAACTGTTTTTT. The chain recombines TRBV29-1 with TRBJ1-4; possibly TRBD1 for D (6 bases). The length of the CDR3 is 14 residues. Trimming took off 6 bases at V and 8 bases at J, with 19 bases between the two ends. Germline assignment: CDR1 SQVTM and CDR2 ANQGSEA.

CDR3 residues: CSALGGRIYEQYF. In nucleotides, the CDR3 is TGCAGTGCATTGGGGGGGCGCATCTACGAGCAGTACTTC. This rearrangement joins TRBV20-1 to TRBJ2-7, with D possibly TRBD2 on 7 matching bases. With 6 bases removed from V and 3 bases from J, the gap between germline ends came to 15 bases. The CDR3 has 13 amino acids. Germline V gene lookup returns CDR1 DFQATT and CDR2 SNEGSKA (reference sequence).

The rearrangement joins TRBV9 to TRBJ2-2, with 9 positions matching TRBD2. In germline, CDR1 is SGDLS, CDR2 YYNGEE. The CDR3 is 17 amino acids. Trimming at V came to 1 base and at J to 3 bases, leaving 7 bases not matched to a gene. DNA of the CDR3: TGTGCCAGCAGCGTAAGTCATGTAGCGGGGGACACCGGGGAGCTGTTTTTT. Translation gives CASSVSHVAGDTGELFF.

The CDR3 DNA reads TGTGCCAGTACCGGCCGGGCGCACGAGCAGTACTTC. Its protein is CASTGRAHEQYF. V and J are TRBV19 and TRBJ2-7; no reliable D call. The V gene lost 7 bases and the J gene lost 5 bases, with 12 bases spanning the gap. This CDR3 is built from 12 residues. Germline values: CDR1 LNHDA, CDR2 SQIVND (reference sequence).

V and J are TRBV5-4 and TRBJ1-1; perhaps TRBD1 as D (5 bases). V shed 5 bases and J shed 2 bases, with 16 bases lying between them. The CDR3 loop spans 15 amino acids. Germline V gene data show CDR1 as SGHNT and CDR2 as YYREEE (reference sequence). The CDR3 here is CASSPTGTDNTEAFF. CDR3 DNA sequence: TGTGCCAGCAGTCCTACCGGGACGGACAACACTGAAGCTTTCTTT.

The chain uses TRBV10-3 and TRBJ2-7, with a tentative D call TRBD2 (6 bases). Per the germline V gene, CDR1 is ENHRY and CDR2 is SYGVKD. The CDR3 is made up of 16 amino acids. V lost 0 bases and J lost 7, with 19 bases in between. CDR3 in amino acids: CAISESKGLTGEEQYF. The CDR3 nucleotides are TGTGCCATCAGTGAGTCGAAGGGCTTAACGGGAGAGGAGCAGTACTTC.

This clonotype was counted a single time. The chain couples TRBV7-9 to TRBJ1-4, with a possible D match to TRBD1 (5 bases). The V gene's germline CDR1 is SEHNR and CDR2 FQNEAQ (reference sequence). Trimming left V 5 bases short and J 10 bases short, with 17 bases between. This CDR3 has 14 residues. CDR3 in amino acids: CASSQGPFAGKLFF. In nucleotides, the CDR3 is TGTGCCAGCAGCCAGGGCCCATTTGCTGGAAAACTGTTTTTT. The whole variable domain, filled in from reference TRBV7-9 and TRBJ1-4, reads DTGVSQNPRHKITKRGQNVTFRCDPISEHNRLYWYRQTLGQGPEFLTYFQNEAQLEKSRLLSDRFSAERPKGSFSTLEIQRTEQGDSAMYLCASSQGPFAGKLFFGSGTQLSVL.

This clonotype has only a few counts. The chain combines TRBV6-4 with TRBJ1-3; D might be TRBD1 (6 bases). CDR3 size: 12 residues. V dropped 2 bases and J dropped 8 bases, with 7 bases sitting between them. Germline CDR1 and CDR2: MRHNA and SNTAGT. The CDR3 nucleotides read TGTGCCAGCAGTGACGGGGGCCACACCATATATTTT. It yields the protein CASSDGGHTIYF.

The CDR3 reads CASSLEGKVYSNQPQHF. The CDR3 DNA sequence: TGTGCCAGCAGCTTAGAGGGAAAAGTGTATAGCAATCAGCCCCAGCATTTT. This rearrangement joins TRBV7-2 to TRBJ1-5; D call uncertain. The CDR3 runs 17 residues. V was clipped by 1 base and J by 0 bases, with 13 bases between them. Germline loops: CDR1 SGHTA, CDR2 FQGNSA.

This chain joins TRBV10-3 and TRBJ1-5; no reliable D call. Trimming removed 11 bases from V and 4 bases from J, with 9 bases in between. Germline CDR1 ENHRY, CDR2 SYGVKD. The CDR3 extends over 11 amino acids. The CDR3 spells CASTSNQPQHF. CDR3 nucleotides: TGTGCCTCGACTTCGAATCAGCCCCAGCATTTT.

This clonotype came up many times. The chain uses TRBV10-3 and TRBJ1-5, with D hard to call. Germline loops: CDR1 ENHRY, CDR2 SYGVKD. The V gene lost 5 bases and the J gene lost 3 bases, with 8 bases spanning the gap. The CDR3 loop spans 13 amino acids. The CDR3 region has the DNA TGTGCCATCAGTCCAGGTGACAATCAGCCCCAGCATTTT. It encodes CAISPGDNQPQHF.

This clonotype was picked up many times. The genes are TRBV7-2 and TRBJ2-5; TRBD2 matches 7 bases. V was pared by 7 bases and J by 5 bases, with 10 bases of the junction left unmatched. Germline V CDR1 and CDR2: SGHTA, FQGNSA. This CDR3 contains 14 residues. In DNA form, the CDR3 reads TGTGCCAGCACCCAAACCTCGGGGGGTGAGACCCAGTACTTC. Protein: CASTQTSGGETQYF.

At least ten counts were recorded for this clonotype. V usage is TRBV19 and J usage is TRBJ1-2, with D maybe TRBD1 (6 bases). Germline CDR1 reads LNHDA; CDR2 reads SQIVND (reference sequence). This CDR3 has 15 residues. Trimming took off 4 bases at V and 1 base at J, with 13 bases between the two ends. The CDR3 nucleotides are TGTGCCAGTAGTAAAGGACAGAACTATAACTATGGCTACACCTTC. Its protein product is CASSKGQNYNYGYTF.

The genes are TRBV9 and TRBJ1-3, with D tentatively TRBD1 (5 bases). Looked up from germline, CDR1 is SGDLS and CDR2 is YYNGEE. The CDR3 is made up of 17 amino acids. V lost 4 bases and J 0 bases, leaving 17 bases between the germline ends. The DNA for the CDR3 is TGTGCCAGCAGCTCTCGTCAGGACACGAGCTCTGGAAACACCATATATTTT. Encoded protein: CASSSRQDTSSGNTIYF.

The chain has TRBV10-3 and TRBJ1-1, with D tentatively TRBD1 (5 bases). This CDR3 contains 13 residues. Germline-derived CDR1 and CDR2 are ENHRY and SYGVKD. V dropped 8 bases and J dropped 1 base, with 11 bases sitting between them. CDR3 DNA sequence: TGTGCCATCGGGGGACTTGGGAACACTGAAGCTTTCTTT. Amino acid sequence: CAIGGLGNTEAFF.

To note about this clonotype: It is likely a read error, because the conserved phenylalanine at the end of the CDR3 is missing. The chain combines TRBV11-2 with TRBJ2-7; TRBD2 aligns across 8 bases. There are 19 residues in the CDR3. V was clipped by 2 bases and J by 3 bases; unmatched bases: 18. In germline, CDR1 is SGHAT, CDR2 FQNNGV. The CDR3 reads CASSLHPSLAGDTRYEQYL. In nucleotides, the CDR3 is TGTGCCAGCAGCTTACATCCCTCTCTAGCGGGCGATACGCGCTACGAGCAGTACCTC.

This clonotype was seen just once. The gene calls are TRBV12-3 or TRBV12-4 and TRBJ2-7; D uncertain. The V end lost 0 bases, the J end lost 8 bases, and 14 bases lay between the germline ends. This CDR3 has 14 amino acids. The CDR3 nucleotides read TGTGCCAGCAGTTTAGCGCCCCAGAAAGTGCAGCAGTACTTC. It codes for CASSLAPQKVQQYF.

J is TRBJ2-7 and V is TRBV29-1; possible D gene TRBD1, 5 bases. Germline V gene data show CDR1 as SQVTM and CDR2 as ANQGSEA. Trimming pared 3 bases from V and 3 bases from J, leaving 15 bases between. The CDR3 loop spans 14 amino acids. For the CDR3, the DNA is TGCAGCGTTGATCTTGCGACAGTGAACTACGAGCAGTACTTC. It translates to CSVDLATVNYEQYF.

A note on this clonotype: Sequence at one end of the junction differs from germline and may be a read error. V and J are TRBV5-4 and TRBJ1-3; 8 nucleotides line up with TRBD1. This CDR3 spans 15 amino acids. The germline CDR1 and CDR2 sequences are SGHNT and YYREEE (reference sequence). The CDR3: CASSQTGTGINTIYF. The CDR3 region has the DNA TGCGCCAGCAGCCAAACCGGGACAGGAATTAACACCATATATTTT.

Ten or more counts support this clonotype. This chain connects TRBV20-1 to TRBJ1-1; D call uncertain. Germline assignment: CDR1 DFQATT and CDR2 SNEGSKA (reference sequence). The CDR3 covers 14 residues. The V and J ends lost 5 bases and 0 bases respectively, with 13 bases between them. The chain's CDR3 is CSAEDLDMNTEAFF. For the CDR3, the DNA is TGCAGTGCTGAAGACCTAGACATGAACACTGAAGCTTTCTTT.